This TCR beta chain was documented in a study of vaccination effects on CD4 cells after COVID-19. Study conclusions and caveats: Relatively few convalescent patients took part in the study, which had no early post-infection timepoints.

Profiling relied on immunoSEQ multiplex PCR, and the TCRdb table lists in-frame clones only, not all of them. The repertoire has around 81,000 clones, around four fifths of them found once; the top ten carry 0.85% to 1.2%. Prior to sequencing, the ViraFEST assay stimulated PBMC with viral peptide pools, which expanded the antigen-specific CD4+ T cells. The culture ran for around nine days, and then CD4+ T cells were isolated. Two doses of either BNT162b2 or mRNA-1273 were given to each participant. Absence of prior SARS-CoV-2 infection characterized the vaccine recipients, who showed negative nucleocapsid antibodies. Half-medium changes using IL-2 medium occurred on days 3 and 7. This clone was detected a few times. The antigen is unknown. Germline V gene lookup returns CDR1 GTSNPN and CDR2 SVGIG (reference sequence). The CDR3 has 15 amino acids. The junction had 8 bases not matched to a gene; V was cut back by 4 bases and J by 2 bases.

The source was CD4+ T cells from PBMCs cultured with HCoV-OC43 spike peptides, collected after COVID-19 vaccination. Subset: HCoV-OC43 spike overlapping peptide pool stimulation. This receptor was obtained from a human donor who received a COVID-19 vaccine. V usage is TRBV30 and J usage is TRBJ1-2, with TRBD1 matching over 9 bases. CDR3 sequence: CAWNQGQGVNYGYTF. CDR3 coding DNA: TGTGCCTGGAATCAGGGACAGGGTGTAAACTATGGCTACACCTTC.